A selection of T cell receptor beta chains follows, all from one sample in a study of T cells after yellow fever vaccination. Using its own MiXCR run on the 5' RACE reads, TCRdb lists one record per CDR3 protein. The sample records 300,000 to 350,000 distinct CDR3 sequences, 8% to 9.5% being singletons. This specimen consisted of PBMCs, obtained more than 35 days after the first yellow fever vaccination. The receptors stem from a man between 18 and 29 years old who received the YFV17D yellow fever vaccine. CDR3s include the opening cysteine and the closing phenylalanine or tryptophan. D genes are given only for firm matches. The size entry is marked missing in some rows and otherwise reads once, few, many or a size class.

d_gene	v_gene	abundance	j_gene	CDR3nt	CDR3aa
TRBD2	TRBV20-1	few	TRBJ2-3	TGCAGTGCTAGGGGAGCGGGGCGCACAGATACGCAGTATTTT	CSARGAGRTDTQYF
NA	TRBV14	few	TRBJ2-3	TGTGCCGGCGTGGGAAGGGCGGGGGCCCTCACAGATACGCAGTATTTT	CAGVGRAGALTDTQYF
NA	TRBV5-1	few	TRBJ1-6	TGCGCCAGCAGCTTGGAGGGTCAGGCGCGTTCACCCCTCCACTTT	CASSLEGQARSPLHF
TRBD1	TRBV29-1	few	TRBJ1-5	TGCAGCGTAGCGACAGGGAACCATCAGCCCCAGCATTTT	CSVATGNHQPQHF
NA	TRBV5-1	few	TRBJ2-1	TGCGCCAGCAGCTTGCGGCGACTGAGCTCCTACAATGAGCAGTTCTTC	CASSLRRLSSYNEQFF
TRBD1	TRBV7-9	NA	TRBJ1-5	TGTGCCAGCAGCCAGACCGGGACAGGGGTTAGTCAGCCCCAGCATTTT	CASSQTGTGVSQPQHF
NA	TRBV7-2	NA	TRBJ1-3	TGTGCCAGCAGCCCCTACATCTCTGGAAACACCATATATTTT	CASSPYISGNTIYF
NA	TRBV6-5	NA	TRBJ2-3	TGTGCCAGCAGTTACCTGGGTACCACAGATACGCAGTATTTT	CASSYLGTTDTQYF
NA	TRBV7-9	NA	TRBJ1-1	TGTGCCAGCAGAAATTCCTACGGGGAGACTGAAGCTTTCTTT	CASRNSYGETEAFF
TRBD1	TRBV15	few	TRBJ2-5	TGTGCCACCAGCTCAATTCGACAGGGGCCTCAAGAGACCCAGTACTTC	CATSSIRQGPQETQYF
TRBD1	TRBV6-1	NA	TRBJ1-6	TGTGCCAGCAGCCACGGGGGACAGGGGAGCTCACCCCTCCACTTT	CASSHGGQGSSPLHF
TRBD2	TRBV28	NA	TRBJ2-2	TGTGCCAGCGGACTAGCGGGGGATCATCAAGGCGGGGAGCTGTTTTTT	CASGLAGDHQGGELFF
NA	TRBV11-2	few	TRBJ2-1	TGTGCCAGCAGCTTAGTCCCTGGCCATGAGCAGTTCTTC	CASSLVPGHEQFF
NA	TRBV27	NA	TRBJ2-2	TGTGCCAGCAGCGGGGGTAGGACAGAGAACACCGGGGAGCTGTTTTTT	CASSGGRTENTGELFF
NA	TRBV7-2	few	TRBJ1-1	TGTGCCAGCAGCTCCCGGGCTTTGGGCACTGAAGCTTTCTTT	CASSSRALGTEAFF
NA	TRBV21-1	few	TRBJ2-7	TGTGCCAGCAGCAAACAGTTGTTCTACGAGCAGTACTTC	CASSKQLFYEQYF